These 32 T cell receptor beta chains originate from one sample sequenced in a study of cytomegalovirus exposure and HLA in healthy donors. Amplification used 60 Vbeta primers and 13 Jbeta primers. Repertoires were generated with immunoSEQ multiplex PCR, while TCRdb's copy carries only in-frame clones and drops some. The sample holds 65,000 to 85,000 clones, around 79% seen once. The specimen was PBMCs. These receptors all stem from a woman aged 40 to 50 in good health and CMV-seropositive.

This chain's CDR3 is CASSEQRAGTPSGELFF. DNA for the CDR3: TGTGCCAGCAGTGAACAACGAGCGGGCACCCCGTCCGGGGAGCTGTTTTTT. V gene TRBV2 combines with J gene TRBJ2-2; D is possibly TRBD2 (6 bases). This CDR3 is built from 17 residues. In germline, CDR1 is SNHLY, CDR2 FYNNEI. Trimming stripped 2 bases from V and 6 bases from J, with 19 bases between. The full variable domain, rest sourced from reference TRBV2 and TRBJ2-2, is EPEVTQTPSHQVTQMGQEVILRCVPISNHLYFYWYRQILGQKVEFLVSFYNNEISEKSEIFDDQFSVERPDGSNFTLKIRSTKLEDSAMYFCASSEQRAGTPSGELFFGEGSRLTVL.

V and J are TRBV14 and TRBJ1-5; 7 nucleotides align to TRBD1. Germline-derived CDR1 and CDR2 are SGHDN and FVKESK. CDR3 length equals 15 residues. V was pared by 3 bases and J by 6 bases, with 8 bases of the junction left unmatched. This chain's CDR3 is CASSHRDRDRQPQHF. The CDR3 DNA sequence: TGTGCCAGCAGCCACCGTGACAGGGACCGTCAGCCCCAGCATTTT.

The J gene is TRBJ2-5, the V gene TRBV27; 11 bases align to TRBD1. The CDR3 runs to 15 residues. From germline, CDR1 is MNHEY and CDR2 SMNVEV (reference sequence). V shed 3 bases and J 6 bases; nucleotides not matched to a gene: 6. DNA of the CDR3: TGTGCCAGCAGTTTTTCGGACAGGGGGCTAAAGACCCAGTACTTC. Protein sequence: CASSFSDRGLKTQYF.

V and J are TRBV10-3 and TRBJ1-5, with D maybe TRBD1 (6 bases). CDR1 ENHRY and CDR2 SYGVKD come from the germline V gene. Between the trimmed V and J ends, which lost 2 bases and 5 bases, there was a span of 13 bases. The CDR3 has 15 residues. The CDR3: CAISEGQIIDQPQHF. The CDR3 DNA is TGTGCCATCAGTGAGGGACAGATCATTGATCAGCCCCAGCATTTT.

This chain connects TRBV5-5 to TRBJ1-1; 7 nucleotides align to TRBD1. In germline, CDR1 is SGHKS, CDR2 YYEKEE (reference sequence). V was clipped by 4 bases and J by 4 bases; unmatched bases: 7. The CDR3 length is 14 residues. The CDR3 protein is CASSREGARTEAFF. The CDR3 nucleotides read TGTGCCAGCAGCCGGGAGGGGGCGCGCACTGAAGCTTTCTTT.

The J gene is TRBJ2-2, the V gene TRBV5-1, with 9 bases matching TRBD2. The CDR3 has 18 amino acids. Per the germline V gene, CDR1 is SGHRS and CDR2 is YFSETQ. V trimming: 0 bases; J trimming: 4 bases; junction bases outside the gene matches: 10. CDR3 nucleotide sequence: TGCGCCAGCAGCTTGGGGAAGGGTAGCGGGAGAAGCACCGGGGAGCTGTTTTTT. Its protein is CASSLGKGSGRSTGELFF.

The J gene is TRBJ2-6, the V gene TRBV19; 7 bases align to TRBD1. The CDR3 runs 17 residues. After removal of 5 bases from V and 2 bases from J, the junction contained 9 bases not matched to a gene. Germline V gives CDR1 LNHDA, CDR2 SQIVND (reference sequence). This CDR3 reads CASSRTGVATGANVLTF. In DNA, the CDR3 is TGTGCCAGTAGTCGTACAGGGGTAGCTACTGGGGCCAACGTCCTGACTTTC. Looking up the rest from reference TRBV19 and TRBJ2-6 gives the full variable domain: DGGITQSPKYLFRKEGQNVTLSCEQNLNHDAMYWYRQDPGQGLRLIYYSQIVNDFQKGDIAEGYSVSREKKESFPLTVTSAQKNPTAFYLCASSRTGVATGANVLTFGAGSRLTVL.

J is TRBJ2-7 and V is TRBV6-5, with D possibly matching TRBD2 (6 bases). CDR3 length: 15 amino acids. Trimming cost V 8 bases and J 2 bases, with 19 bases left between them. Looked up from germline, CDR1 is MNHEY and CDR2 is SVGAGI. For the CDR3, the DNA is TGTGCCAGCGGCTACCGGGGTCCGGGGGCCTACGAGCAGTACTTC. This encodes CASGYRGPGAYEQYF.

The J gene is TRBJ1-1, the V gene TRBV9; 8 positions match TRBD1. The ends lost 4 bases at V and 2 bases at J; junction bases unmatched: 7. The CDR3 has 15 residues. CDR1 is SGDLS and CDR2 is YYNGEE in the germline V gene. The DNA for the CDR3 is TGTGCCAGCAGCCCCCGGGACAGGTCAAACACTGAAGCTTTCTTT. This encodes CASSPRDRSNTEAFF.

This clone was found once. CDR3 protein: CASRRSSGEYNEQFF. The CDR3 DNA reads TGTGCCAGCCGGAGGTCTAGCGGCGAATACAATGAGCAGTTCTTC. The chain couples TRBV2 to TRBJ2-1, with 7 bases aligning to TRBD2. J was trimmed by 4 bases and V by 8 bases; bases with no gene match: 11. The CDR3 runs to 15 residues. Germline V lookup: CDR1 SNHLY, CDR2 FYNNEI.

The chain couples TRBV27 to TRBJ1-1, with TRBD1 matching 8 bases. The CDR3 is 15 amino acids. With V trimmed by 2 bases and J by 3 bases, 5 bases remained unmatched. Germline V CDR1 and CDR2: MNHEY, SMNVEV (reference sequence). In DNA, the CDR3 is TGTGCCAGCAGTTTAAGCGGCAGGGGGCACACTGAAGCTTTCTTT. It encodes CASSLSGRGHTEAFF.

This clone was counted many times. This specimen includes other DNA sequences encoding the same CDR3. This chain uses TRBV5-1 with TRBJ2-2; D unclear. Per germline, CDR1 SGHRS and CDR2 YFSETQ. The CDR3 is 15 amino acids. The V end lost 0 bases, the J end lost 1 base, and 7 bases lay between the germline ends. CDR3 nucleotides: TGCGCCAGCAGCTTGGGACACCGGAACACCGGGGAGCTGTTTTTT. Its translation: CASSLGHRNTGELFF.

This clone was observed a few times. The rearrangement joins TRBV28 to TRBJ1-3; D may be TRBD1 (6 bases). Germline values: CDR1 MDHEN, CDR2 SYDVKM. The CDR3 runs to 14 residues. V was trimmed by 6 bases and J by 2 bases, leaving 11 bases between them. CDR3 coding DNA: TGTGCCAGCAGGGAGGGGGGGCCTGGAAACACCATATATTTT. It yields the protein CASREGGPGNTIYF.

J is TRBJ2-7 and V is TRBV4-1; 7 positions match TRBD2. V gave up 4 bases and J gave up 0 bases; unmatched junction bases: 15. Looked up from germline, CDR1 is MGHRA and CDR2 is YSYEKL. The CDR3 has 18 amino acids. The DNA of the CDR3 is TGCGCCAGCAGCCGTCTAAGCGCGGGGGACCATAGCTCCTACGAGCAGTACTTC. This sequence encodes CASSRLSAGDHSSYEQYF.

Turning to this clone: A junction boundary mismatches the germline segment, possibly from a read error. V usage is TRBV7-9 and J usage is TRBJ2-7; 8 bases are a match to TRBD2. The CDR3 spans 15 residues. Germline lookup yields CDR1 SEHNR and CDR2 FQNEAQ (reference sequence). The CDR3 coding sequence is TGTGCCAGCAGCCAAAAACGGACTAGCTCCGACGAGCAGTACTTC. Translation: CASSQKRTSSDEQYF.

The chain links TRBV2 to TRBJ2-5; TRBD1 matches at 10 bases. This CDR3 spans 15 amino acids. J lost 5 bases, V lost 1 base, and 4 bases had no gene match. Germline lookup yields CDR1 SNHLY and CDR2 FYNNEI. In DNA form, the CDR3 reads TGTGCCAGCAGTGAAGGGACAGGGGGTAAGGAGACCCAGTACTTC. Translating gives CASSEGTGGKETQYF.

The chain recombines TRBV27 with TRBJ1-1; TRBD1 might be the D (5 bases). This CDR3 has 14 amino acids. V was shortened by 5 bases and J by 7 bases, with 17 bases between the two germline ends. Germline CDR1 is MNHEY and CDR2 is SMNVEV (reference sequence). The CDR3 sequence: CASSRQSLGGEAFF. As DNA, the CDR3 is TGTGCCAGCAGTCGCCAATCGCTGGGGGGTGAAGCTTTCTTT.

The rearrangement joins TRBV6-1 to TRBJ2-1; TRBD2 is a possible D gene (5 bases). This CDR3 has 13 residues. Germline assignment: CDR1 MNHNS and CDR2 SASEGT. Trimming stripped 2 bases from V and 4 bases from J, with 6 bases between. The CDR3 sequence: CASSERGYNEQFF. The CDR3 nucleotides are TGTGCCAGCAGTGAACGGGGTTACAATGAGCAGTTCTTC.

The gene calls are TRBV19 and TRBJ2-1; no clear D. V was trimmed by 8 bases and J by 4 bases, leaving 18 bases between them. Germline CDR1 and CDR2: LNHDA and SQIVND (reference sequence). The CDR3 contains 15 residues. The CDR3 region has the DNA TGTGCCAGTCGGTCCCAGGCCGACGGATACAATGAGCAGTTCTTC. Translated: CASRSQADGYNEQFF.

The chain employs TRBV30 and TRBJ2-7; 9 nucleotides line up with TRBD1. CDR3 length equals 12 residues. J was trimmed by 6 bases and V by 1 base; bases with no gene match: 1. Germline assignment: CDR1 GTSNPN and CDR2 SVGIG (reference sequence). CDR3 loop: CAWSGTGAEQYF. In nucleotides, the CDR3 is TGTGCCTGGAGTGGGACAGGGGCCGAGCAGTACTTC.

This chain links TRBV10-3 with TRBJ1-4, with D possibly matching TRBD1 (5 bases). Germline loops: CDR1 ENHRY, CDR2 SYGVKD. Trimming left V 3 bases short and J 7 bases short, with 9 bases between. The CDR3 is 13 amino acids. CDR3 bases: TGTGCCATCAGTGACAGGGTTGGTGAAAAACTGTTTTTT. Its protein product is CAISDRVGEKLFF.

This chain links TRBV29-1 with TRBJ1-1; 7 nucleotides agree with TRBD1. The junction had 19 bases not matched to a gene; V was cut back by 0 bases and J by 6 bases. Per germline, CDR1 SQVTM and CDR2 ANQGSEA. This CDR3 contains 18 residues. CDR3 DNA: TGCAGCGTTGAAGAGGGGCTCGGGCAGGGGGTGGAATTCCCTGAAGCTTTCTTT. This gives the protein CSVEEGLGQGVEFPEAFF.

The gene calls are TRBV28 and TRBJ2-7, with unresolved D. This CDR3 region has 14 residues. V gave up 5 bases and J gave up 6 bases, with 17 bases separating them. Germline CDR1 reads MDHEN; CDR2 reads SYDVKM. The CDR3 reads CASSTPPTLFEQYF. CDR3 coding DNA: TGTGCCAGCAGTACCCCCCCGACTCTGTTCGAGCAGTACTTC.

V gene TRBV5-6 combines with J gene TRBJ2-3; 8 bases match TRBD1. Germline V gene data show CDR1 as SGHDT and CDR2 as YYEEEE. V was pared by 4 bases and J by 3 bases, with 7 bases of the junction left unmatched. The CDR3 runs to 15 residues. The CDR3 DNA reads TGTGCCAGCAGCCCAGGACAGGGAGCGACAGATACGCAGTATTTT. Residues: CASSPGQGATDTQYF. Drawing the rest from reference TRBV5-6 and TRBJ2-3, the complete variable domain is DAGVTQSPTHLIKTRGQQVTLRCSPKSGHDTVSWYQQALGQGPQFIFQYYEEEERQRGNFPDRFSGHQFPNYSSELNVNALLLGDSALYLCASSPGQGATDTQYFGPGTRLTVL.

The chain carries TRBV6-6 and TRBJ2-7, with TRBD1 matching over 11 bases. V lost 4 bases and J lost 7; bases outside the gene matches: 9. The CDR3 consists of 15 residues. Germline CDR1 and CDR2: MNHNY and SVGAGI (reference sequence). CDR3 DNA sequence: TGTGCCAGCAGTTCGACCGGGACAGGGGGACAAGAGCAGTACTTC. Translating gives CASSSTGTGGQEQYF.

This chain connects TRBV6-6 to TRBJ1-1; the D gene is possibly TRBD1 (6 bases). V was trimmed by 6 bases and J by 3 bases, leaving 17 bases between them. Germline-derived CDR1 and CDR2 are MNHNY and SVGAGI (reference sequence). This CDR3 has 15 residues. The CDR3 protein is CASSNGGARYTEAFF. The CDR3 bases are TGTGCCAGCAGCAACGGGGGGGCGCGGTACACTGAAGCTTTCTTT.

The V gene is TRBV9, the J gene TRBJ1-2, with TRBD1 identical over 7 bases. Trimming at V came to 7 bases and at J to 8 bases, leaving 8 bases not matched to a gene. Germline V gene lookup returns CDR1 SGDLS and CDR2 YYNGEE. The CDR3 sequence is 12 residues long. The CDR3 is CASADRVFGYTF. In DNA, the CDR3 is TGTGCCAGCGCTGACAGGGTCTTCGGCTACACCTTC.

The rearrangement joins TRBV27 to TRBJ2-1, with D tentatively TRBD1 (6 bases). The CDR3 spans 15 residues. Trimming left V 7 bases short and J 3 bases short, with 16 bases between. Germline V gene lookup returns CDR1 MNHEY and CDR2 SMNVEV (reference sequence). The CDR3 coding sequence is TGTGCCAGCAATAAAGCAACAGGGTACTACAATGAGCAGTTCTTC. Its protein product is CASNKATGYYNEQFF.

The count of this clone is one. This CDR3 is also generated by other DNA sequences in the sample. This chain links TRBV10-3 with TRBJ2-5; D not certain. CDR3 size: 11 residues. Germline CDR1 ENHRY, CDR2 SYGVKD. V lost 3 bases, J lost 5 bases, and 4 bases lay in between. The CDR3 protein is CAISDRETQYF. The CDR3 bases are TGTGCCATCAGTGATCGGGAGACCCAGTACTTC.

The genes are TRBV25-1 and TRBJ1-1, with D possibly being TRBD1 (6 bases). V was pared by 1 base and J by 8 bases, with 8 bases between. Germline V gives CDR1 MGHDK, CDR2 SYGVNS. The CDR3 covers 12 residues. CDR3 loop: CASSELDREAFF. As DNA, the CDR3 is TGTGCCAGCAGTGAATTAGACAGGGAAGCTTTCTTT.

V is TRBV21-1 and J is TRBJ1-3. TRBV21-1 is a known pseudogene. The CDR3 runs to 14 residues. The CDR3 reads CARPTGPGRNTIYF. The CDR3 coding sequence is TGTGCCAGACCAACCGGACCGGGGAGAAACACCATATATTTT.

The chain joins TRBV6-6 to TRBJ1-5, with D unclear. V shed 2 bases and J shed 4 bases, with 9 bases lying between them. The length of the CDR3 is 14 residues. Germline values: CDR1 MNHNY, CDR2 SVGAGI (reference sequence). The CDR3 DNA follows: TGTGCCAGCAGTTACGGTCCAGAAAATCAGCCCCAGCATTTT. It is translated as CASSYGPENQPQHF.